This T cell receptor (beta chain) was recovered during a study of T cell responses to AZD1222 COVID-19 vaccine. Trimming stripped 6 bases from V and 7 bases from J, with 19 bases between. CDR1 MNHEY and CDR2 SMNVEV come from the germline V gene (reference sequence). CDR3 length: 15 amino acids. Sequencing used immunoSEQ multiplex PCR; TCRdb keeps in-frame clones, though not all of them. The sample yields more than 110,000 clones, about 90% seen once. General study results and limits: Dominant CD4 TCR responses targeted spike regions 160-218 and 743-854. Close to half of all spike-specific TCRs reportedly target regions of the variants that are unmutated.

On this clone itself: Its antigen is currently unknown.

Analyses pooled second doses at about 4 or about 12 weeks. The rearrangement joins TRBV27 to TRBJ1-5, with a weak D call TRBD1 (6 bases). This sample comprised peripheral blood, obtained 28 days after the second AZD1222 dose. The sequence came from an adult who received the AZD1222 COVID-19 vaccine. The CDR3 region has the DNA TGTGCCAGCAGCAAGTCGTCCGGGGGGGGCCAGCCCCAGCATTTT. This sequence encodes CASSKSSGGGQPQHF.